A selection of T cell receptor beta chains follows, all from one sample in a study of identical twins. TCRdb itself ran the 5' RACE reads through MiXCR, one entry per CDR3 protein. The sample consists of approximately 700,000 distinct CDR3 sequences, 6% to 6.5% of them appearing once. Sequencing was performed on naive T cells sorted from blood. These receptor sequences come from a man between 18 and 35 years old in good health. Each CDR3 is given with its conserved first and last residue. A D gene is named only where the DNA matches it firmly. The size of a clone is reported for some rows only, either as once, few or many, or as a class for expanded clones.

clone size,D gene,J gene,V gene,CDR3 DNA,CDR3 protein
few,NA,TRBJ2-3,TRBV5-6,TGTGCCAGCAGCTCGGACCTTAGCGCAGCTGCTTATAGAGCAGATACGCAGTATTTT,CASSSDLSAAAYRADTQYF
NA,NA,TRBJ1-5,TRBV4-1,TGCGCCAGCAGCCAAGGACGCAGGGGCGGTCAGCCCCAGCATTTT,CASSQGRRGGQPQHF
few,NA,TRBJ2-7,TRBV20-1,TGCAGTGCTAGAAAGGACCCCACCTACGAGCAGTACTTC,CSARKDPTYEQYF
few,TRBD2,TRBJ2-1,TRBV15,TGTGCCACCAGTGCGACTAGCGGCTACAATGAGCAGTTCTTC,CATSATSGYNEQFF
NA,TRBD1,TRBJ2-7,TRBV3-1,TGTGCCAGCAGCCCATATACAGGGGGCCTTTACGAGCAGTACTTC,CASSPYTGGLYEQYF
many,TRBD1,TRBJ2-1,TRBV6-5,TGTGCCAGCACCAGTGGACAGGGGACAAGTTTCTTC,CASTSGQGTSFF
many,TRBD2,TRBJ2-3,TRBV6-5,TGTGCCAGCAGTTACTCGGGCTCTAGCGGGAGGGCCCGGGCAGATACGCAGTATTTT,CASSYSGSSGRARADTQYF
few,TRBD2,TRBJ2-1,TRBV20-1,TGCAGTGCTATTCCGCTAGCGGGGGACAATGAGCAGTTCTTC,CSAIPLAGDNEQFF
NA,NA,TRBJ2-1,TRBV7-9,TGTGCCAGCAGCCGGGTGGCACTATACAATGAGCAGTTCTTC,CASSRVALYNEQFF
many,NA,TRBJ2-4,TRBV6-2/TRBV6-3,TGTGCCAGCAGTAAACAAACCGGGACCCCAGGGAACATTCAGTACTTC,CASSKQTGTPGNIQYF
NA,TRBD2,TRBJ2-5,TRBV5-1,TGCGCCAGCAGCCTTGATGGGACTAGGGGGGAGACCCAGTACTTC,CASSLDGTRGETQYF
many,NA,TRBJ2-1,TRBV5-1,TGCGCCAGCAGCTTGGCTCTGTTGGGTGAGCAGTTCTTC,CASSLALLGEQFF
NA,TRBD1,TRBJ1-5,TRBV5-1,TGCGCCAGCAGCTTGACAGGGGAAGGAAGTCAGCCCCAGCATTTT,CASSLTGEGSQPQHF
few,NA,TRBJ2-7,TRBV2,TGTGCCAGTTATAATGCGGCTAGCGTGGGCTACGAGCAGTACTTC,CASYNAASVGYEQYF
many,TRBD2,TRBJ2-4,TRBV20-1,TGCAGTGCCTTCACCGGGACTAGCGGCGACATTCAGTACTTC,CSAFTGTSGDIQYF
NA,NA,TRBJ2-2,TRBV5-4,TGTGCCAGCAGCTTGGATGTAGGGGAGCTGTTTTTT,CASSLDVGELFF
many,NA,TRBJ1-4,TRBV12-3/TRBV12-4,TGTGCCAGCAGTCCCTGGGTGCTAGCTAATGAAAAACTGTTTTTT,CASSPWVLANEKLFF
many,NA,TRBJ2-5,TRBV5-1,TGCGCCAGCAGCTTGGCGACCGCCTGGGGAGAGACCCAGTACTTC,CASSLATAWGETQYF
many,TRBD2,TRBJ2-5,TRBV20-1,TGCAGTGCTTTAGCGGGGATTCAAGAGACCCAGTACTTC,CSALAGIQETQYF
few,TRBD2,TRBJ2-5,TRBV2,TGTGCCAGCAAGGGCGGGAGAGGTATTTCCGAGACCCAGTACTTC,CASKGGRGISETQYF
many,NA,TRBJ1-1,TRBV29-1,TGCAGCGTTGTCGGGGGGAGGACTGAAGCTTTCTTT,CSVVGGRTEAFF
NA,TRBD1,TRBJ2-5,TRBV5-1,TGCGCCAGCAGCCCAGTACAGGGGGTAAGGGAGACCCAGTACTTC,CASSPVQGVRETQYF
NA,NA,TRBJ2-7,TRBV3-1,TGTGCCAGCAGCCAAGGGGGGGTAGCCCAAATCTTAAACTACGAGCAGTACTTC,CASSQGGVAQILNYEQYF
few,TRBD1,TRBJ2-5,TRBV7-8,TGTGCCAGCAGCTCCGACAGGGGAGAGACCCAGTACTTC,CASSSDRGETQYF
many,NA,TRBJ2-2,TRBV6-5,TGTGCCAGCAGTTACTCGGCAGGGAACACCGGGGAGCTGTTTTTT,CASSYSAGNTGELFF
few,TRBD1,TRBJ1-1,TRBV5-1,TGCGCCAGCAGCTTACTACAGGGGGCTACTGAAGCTTTCTTT,CASSLLQGATEAFF
many,TRBD2,TRBJ2-1,TRBV5-1,TGCGCCAGCAAGACTAGCGGGAGTGGTAATGAGCAGTTCTTC,CASKTSGSGNEQFF
NA,NA,TRBJ2-3,TRBV7-9,TGTGCCAGCAGCTCCCTTTATACGCAGTATTTT,CASSSLYTQYF
NA,TRBD2,TRBJ2-1,TRBV6-2/TRBV6-3,TGTGCCAGCAACCCGACAACTAGCGGCAAAACAGCGCGTGCGGTGGATGAGCAGTTCTTC,CASNPTTSGKTARAVDEQFF
few,NA,TRBJ1-3,TRBV30,TGTGCCTGGGGGACTTCGATGGGAAACACCATATATTTT,CAWGTSMGNTIYF
NA,TRBD2,TRBJ2-1,TRBV11-2,TGTGCCAGCAGCCCCGGGACTAGCGGGAGGGCCCTGCAGTTCTTC,CASSPGTSGRALQFF
NA,TRBD1,TRBJ2-5,TRBV7-9,TGTGCCAGCAGCTTGATAGGACAGGGTGAGGAGACCCAGTACTTC,CASSLIGQGEETQYF
few,TRBD2,TRBJ2-1,TRBV4-1,TGCGCCAGCAGCCAACCAACCGGGACTAGCGGGAGGAGCTCCTACAATGAGCAGTTCTTC,CASSQPTGTSGRSSYNEQFF
few,NA,TRBJ2-1,TRBV5-1,TGCGCCAGCAGCTTAAGTCCCGGGGGGCGCCGGGGGAATGAGCAGTTCTTC,CASSLSPGGRRGNEQFF
many,NA,TRBJ1-2,TRBV2,TGTGCCAGCAGTTATGGACAGCCTTCCGGTCGCTACACCTTC,CASSYGQPSGRYTF
many,NA,TRBJ2-5,TRBV20-1,TGCAGTGCTAGAATGGGAGGCGGTGAGACCCAGTACTTC,CSARMGGGETQYF
few,TRBD1,TRBJ2-3,TRBV14,TGTGCCAGCAGCCGCCTCGACAGGGCCAGCACAGATACGCAGTATTTT,CASSRLDRASTDTQYF
many,NA,TRBJ1-2,TRBV2,TGTGCCAGCAGTGAAGCAGGGGAGGCCTATGGCTACACCTTC,CASSEAGEAYGYTF
many,TRBD1,TRBJ1-6,TRBV12-3/TRBV12-4,TGTGCCAGCAGTTCTGGACAGGGGTATTCACCCCTCCACTTT,CASSSGQGYSPLHF
many,NA,TRBJ1-1,TRBV27,TGTGCCAGCAGTTGGGGTGGGGGGGCTGAAGCTTTCTTT,CASSWGGGAEAFF